This T cell receptor (beta chain) stems from a study of cytomegalovirus exposure and HLA in healthy donors. CDR3 length: 13 amino acids. Trimming left V 0 bases short and J 10 bases short, with 15 bases between. Germline V gene sequence: CDR1 GTSNPN, CDR2 SVGIG (reference sequence). With 60 Vbeta and 13 Jbeta primers, the PCR was carried out. Sequenced by immunoSEQ multiplex PCR; TCRdb stores in-frame clones only, minus some. The table includes approximately 150,000 clones, over 60% detected once. This sequence was found in a male donor in good health and CMV-seronegative. The V call is TRBV30, the J call TRBJ1-2; the D is unclear. The sequencing input was PBMCs. CDR3 sequence: CAWSVHPTDYYTF. In nucleotides, the CDR3 is TGTGCCTGGAGTGTACATCCCACGGACTACTACACCTTC.